These T cell receptor beta chains were read from a single sample in a study of cytomegalovirus exposure and HLA in healthy donors. The method was immunoSEQ multiplex PCR; TCRdb's version includes in-frame clones alone and lacks a portion of them. The repertoire has around 91,000 clones, 75% to 80% of them found once; the top ten carry 4.5% to 5.5%. Source material: PBMCs. These receptors originate from a middle-aged woman in good health and CMV-seropositive. Each CDR3 is given with its conserved first and last residue. D genes are given only for firm matches. Some rows mark clone size as missing; the rest say once, few, many or name a class of expanded clone.

v_call: TRBV4-1
clone_size: -
j_call: TRBJ1-1
d_call: -
cdr3_nt: TGCGCCAGCAGCCACCTACCTCAGGGTAGATCTGAAGCTTTCTTT
cdr3_aa: CASSHLPQGRSEAFF

v_call: TRBV6-5
clone_size: -
j_call: TRBJ1-1
d_call: TRBD1
cdr3_nt: TGTGCCAGCAGTGTACTGGGACAGTCCACTGAAGCTTTCTTT
cdr3_aa: CASSVLGQSTEAFF

v_call: TRBV11-3
clone_size: -
j_call: TRBJ2-3
d_call: -
cdr3_nt: TGTGCCAGCAGCTTAGCTGGTTCAGGCGCCCATTTT
cdr3_aa: CASSLAGSGAHF

v_call: TRBV5-1
clone_size: -
j_call: TRBJ2-1
d_call: TRBD2
cdr3_nt: TGCGCCAGCAGCTTGGAACTAGCGGGAGCGAACAATGAGCAGTTCTTC
cdr3_aa: CASSLELAGANNEQFF

v_call: TRBV19
clone_size: -
j_call: TRBJ1-2
d_call: TRBD1
cdr3_nt: TGTGCCAGTAGGCACGGACAGGGGGACTATGGCTACACCTTC
cdr3_aa: CASRHGQGDYGYTF

v_call: TRBV5-1
clone_size: few
j_call: TRBJ2-7
d_call: TRBD2
cdr3_nt: TGCGCCAGCAGCTTAGCGGGACTAGCTTCGGAGCAGTACTTC
cdr3_aa: CASSLAGLASEQYF

v_call: TRBV18
clone_size: once
j_call: TRBJ2-5
d_call: -
cdr3_nt: TGTGCCAGCTCACCACCGACGGGGGAGACCCAGTACTTC
cdr3_aa: CASSPPTGETQYF

v_call: TRBV6-5
clone_size: -
j_call: TRBJ2-3
d_call: -
cdr3_nt: TGTGCCAGCAGGGGGCGCGGCACAGATACGCAGTATTTT
cdr3_aa: CASRGRGTDTQYF

v_call: TRBV2
clone_size: -
j_call: TRBJ2-7
d_call: -
cdr3_nt: TGTGCCAGCAAGGAACAGGCCTCCTACGAGCAGTACTTC
cdr3_aa: CASKEQASYEQYF

v_call: TRBV6-1
clone_size: -
j_call: TRBJ2-1
d_call: -
cdr3_nt: TGTGCCAGCGCCTTCAGGCAGAGCAATGAGCAGTTCTTC
cdr3_aa: CASAFRQSNEQFF

v_call: TRBV5-6
clone_size: -
j_call: TRBJ2-2
d_call: TRBD2
cdr3_nt: TGTGCCAGCAGCTCGGAGTTGGGGGGGAAAACCGGGGAGCTGTTTTTT
cdr3_aa: CASSSELGGKTGELFF

v_call: TRBV19
clone_size: -
j_call: TRBJ2-1
d_call: -
cdr3_nt: TGTGCCAGTAGTAAGGGTATCTGGGGCGATGAGCAGTTCTTC
cdr3_aa: CASSKGIWGDEQFF

v_call: TRBV2
clone_size: few
j_call: TRBJ2-7
d_call: -
cdr3_nt: TGTGCCAGCAGTGTGAGCTATACCTACGAGCAGTACTTC
cdr3_aa: CASSVSYTYEQYF

v_call: TRBV19
clone_size: -
j_call: TRBJ2-3
d_call: -
cdr3_nt: TGTGCCAGTAACGGGGGAAGCACAGATACGCAGTATTTT
cdr3_aa: CASNGGSTDTQYF

v_call: TRBV28
clone_size: -
j_call: TRBJ2-7
d_call: -
cdr3_nt: TGTGCCAGCAGTTTCCCCAGGGCTACCTCCTACGAGCAGTACTTC
cdr3_aa: CASSFPRATSYEQYF

v_call: TRBV5-4
clone_size: -
j_call: TRBJ2-5
d_call: -
cdr3_nt: TGTGCCAGCAGCACGGAAGAGACCCAGTACTTC
cdr3_aa: CASSTEETQYF

v_call: TRBV5-3
clone_size: -
j_call: TRBJ2-7
d_call: TRBD2
cdr3_nt: TGTGCCAGAAGCTTGGGGGGGACTAGCGGGCGGATTTCCTACGAGCAGTACTTC
cdr3_aa: CARSLGGTSGRISYEQYF

v_call: TRBV28
clone_size: -
j_call: TRBJ2-5
d_call: -
cdr3_nt: TGTGCCAGCAGTTTCGGTGGCAGGGCGGACGAGACCCAGTACTTC
cdr3_aa: CASSFGGRADETQYF

v_call: TRBV2
clone_size: -
j_call: TRBJ2-7
d_call: TRBD2
cdr3_nt: TGTGCCAGCAGTGGGGGACTAGCGGGGTTAAGGCAGTACTTC
cdr3_aa: CASSGGLAGLRQYF

v_call: TRBV5-1
clone_size: few
j_call: TRBJ2-6
d_call: -
cdr3_nt: TGCGCCAGCAGCGGCGGACAGACCTCTGGGGCCAACGTCCTGACTTTC
cdr3_aa: CASSGGQTSGANVLTF

v_call: TRBV9
clone_size: -
j_call: TRBJ2-5
d_call: TRBD1
cdr3_nt: TGTGCCAGCAGCGTGGGGACAGCTTCTTGGGCTCAAGAGACCCAGTACTTC
cdr3_aa: CASSVGTASWAQETQYF

v_call: TRBV19
clone_size: -
j_call: TRBJ2-7
d_call: TRBD1
cdr3_nt: TGTGCCAGTAGTATCGAGTGGACAGGGGGACGTCCCTACGAGCAGTACTTC
cdr3_aa: CASSIEWTGGRPYEQYF

v_call: TRBV27
clone_size: -
j_call: TRBJ2-5
d_call: -
cdr3_nt: TGTGCCAGCAACCTAATAGGGGGACGGCAAGAGACCCAGTACTTC
cdr3_aa: CASNLIGGRQETQYF

v_call: TRBV18
clone_size: -
j_call: TRBJ2-7
d_call: -
cdr3_nt: TGTGCCAGCTCACCGAGCAGCGGCTACGAGCAGTACTTC
cdr3_aa: CASSPSSGYEQYF

v_call: TRBV10-3
clone_size: -
j_call: TRBJ1-4
d_call: -
cdr3_nt: TGTGCCATCAGTGTAACCCGGGAACCTAATGAAAAACTGTTTTTT
cdr3_aa: CAISVTREPNEKLFF

v_call: TRBV10-3
clone_size: -
j_call: TRBJ2-3
d_call: TRBD2
cdr3_nt: TGTGCCATCAGTGTCGGGGGGGGTACAGATACGCAGTATTTT
cdr3_aa: CAISVGGGTDTQYF

v_call: TRBV21-1
clone_size: -
j_call: TRBJ2-1
d_call: -
cdr3_nt: TGTGCCAGCAGCACTCCGGGACAGGGGGTTCACAATGAGCAGTTCTTC
cdr3_aa: CASSTPGQGVHNEQFF

v_call: TRBV7-9
clone_size: once
j_call: TRBJ1-5
d_call: TRBD1
cdr3_nt: TGTGCCAGCAGCACCGGGACAGTGAGTCAGCCCCAGCATTTT
cdr3_aa: CASSTGTVSQPQHF

v_call: TRBV9
clone_size: -
j_call: TRBJ2-1
d_call: TRBD1
cdr3_nt: TGTGCCAGCAGCGTAGTCCCCGCAGGGGGCGGTGAGCAGTTCTTC
cdr3_aa: CASSVVPAGGGEQFF

v_call: TRBV4-3
clone_size: -
j_call: TRBJ1-5
d_call: -
cdr3_nt: TGCGCCAGCAGCCAAGGGTCGGGGAACCAGCCCCAGCATTTT
cdr3_aa: CASSQGSGNQPQHF

v_call: TRBV28
clone_size: -
j_call: TRBJ1-6
d_call: TRBD1
cdr3_nt: TGTGCCAGCAGTTTAGGGCCAGGGGGCATTTCACCCCTCCACTTT
cdr3_aa: CASSLGPGGISPLHF

v_call: TRBV6-1
clone_size: -
j_call: TRBJ2-7
d_call: -
cdr3_nt: TGTGCCAGTTATCCGGGGGACTCGTCTGGCTCCGAGCAGTACTTC
cdr3_aa: CASYPGDSSGSEQYF

v_call: TRBV14
clone_size: few
j_call: TRBJ2-6
d_call: TRBD1
cdr3_nt: TGTGCCAGCAGCCAAGACAAGACAGGGATGGGCTGGGCCAACGTCCTGACTTTC
cdr3_aa: CASSQDKTGMGWANVLTF

v_call: TRBV4-3
clone_size: -
j_call: TRBJ2-7
d_call: TRBD2
cdr3_nt: TGCGCCAGCAGCCAAGGATCTTCGCCCTTATTTAGCGGGACCACCGGGGACGAGCAGTACTTC
cdr3_aa: CASSQGSSPLFSGTTGDEQYF

v_call: TRBV29-1
clone_size: -
j_call: TRBJ1-1
d_call: -
cdr3_nt: TGCAGTGCTCGCGAGGGAGGAGATACTGAAGCTTTCTTT
cdr3_aa: CSAREGGDTEAFF

v_call: TRBV2
clone_size: -
j_call: TRBJ2-2
d_call: TRBD1
cdr3_nt: TGTGCCAGCAGTCCAGGGGGCGGGAACACCGGGGAGCTGTTTTTT
cdr3_aa: CASSPGGGNTGELFF

v_call: TRBV6-1
clone_size: -
j_call: TRBJ2-7
d_call: -
cdr3_nt: TGTGCCAGCAGTGAGGGGCAGGGTAACTCCTACGAGCAGTACTTC
cdr3_aa: CASSEGQGNSYEQYF

v_call: TRBV9
clone_size: -
j_call: TRBJ2-5
d_call: TRBD2
cdr3_nt: TGTGCCAGCAGCTCGGGACTATACCAAGAGACCCAGTACTTC
cdr3_aa: CASSSGLYQETQYF

v_call: TRBV7-9
clone_size: few
j_call: TRBJ1-3
d_call: TRBD1
cdr3_nt: TGTGCCAGCAGGACAGGGGGCTCGATCGGAAACACCATATATTTT
cdr3_aa: CASRTGGSIGNTIYF

v_call: TRBV15
clone_size: -
j_call: TRBJ1-2
d_call: -
cdr3_nt: TGTGCCACCAGTGAAGGGGGGGAGATCGCAGCTAACTATGGCTACACCTTC
cdr3_aa: CATSEGGEIAANYGYTF

v_call: TRBV19
clone_size: -
j_call: TRBJ2-5
d_call: TRBD2
cdr3_nt: TGTGCCAGTAGTATAGATTCTCGGGGGGGGTTTTTGGAGACCCAGTACTTC
cdr3_aa: CASSIDSRGGFLETQYF

v_call: TRBV28
clone_size: -
j_call: TRBJ1-4
d_call: -
cdr3_nt: TGTGCCAGCAGTTTGGGGGGTAGGCCTGAAAAACTGTTTTTT
cdr3_aa: CASSLGGRPEKLFF

v_call: TRBV7-3
clone_size: -
j_call: TRBJ2-1
d_call: -
cdr3_nt: TGTGCCAGCAGCCATAGCCTAACCAGGGAGGCAAGCTCCTACAATGAGCAGTTCTTC
cdr3_aa: CASSHSLTREASSYNEQFF

v_call: TRBV5-1
clone_size: -
j_call: TRBJ2-1
d_call: TRBD1
cdr3_nt: TGCGCCAGCAGCTTGGACTTAAACAGGGGCAATGAGCAGTTCTTC
cdr3_aa: CASSLDLNRGNEQFF

v_call: TRBV21-1
clone_size: -
j_call: TRBJ2-1
d_call: -
cdr3_nt: TGTGCCAGCCCCATGATGTTTCTAGCGGGAACGCAGTTCTTC
cdr3_aa: CASPMMFLAGTQFF

v_call: TRBV6-5
clone_size: -
j_call: TRBJ2-2
d_call: -
cdr3_nt: TGTGCCAGCACAAGACTAGCGAACACCGGGGAGCTGTTTTTT
cdr3_aa: CASTRLANTGELFF

v_call: TRBV5-6
clone_size: -
j_call: TRBJ2-1
d_call: TRBD2
cdr3_nt: TGTGCCAGCAGCCTCGGGACTAGCGGTAACAATGAGCAGTTCTTC
cdr3_aa: CASSLGTSGNNEQFF

v_call: TRBV5-4
clone_size: -
j_call: TRBJ1-1
d_call: -
cdr3_nt: TGTGCCAGCAGCTGGTCCGGGGGGCCGAACACTGAAGCTTTCTTT
cdr3_aa: CASSWSGGPNTEAFF